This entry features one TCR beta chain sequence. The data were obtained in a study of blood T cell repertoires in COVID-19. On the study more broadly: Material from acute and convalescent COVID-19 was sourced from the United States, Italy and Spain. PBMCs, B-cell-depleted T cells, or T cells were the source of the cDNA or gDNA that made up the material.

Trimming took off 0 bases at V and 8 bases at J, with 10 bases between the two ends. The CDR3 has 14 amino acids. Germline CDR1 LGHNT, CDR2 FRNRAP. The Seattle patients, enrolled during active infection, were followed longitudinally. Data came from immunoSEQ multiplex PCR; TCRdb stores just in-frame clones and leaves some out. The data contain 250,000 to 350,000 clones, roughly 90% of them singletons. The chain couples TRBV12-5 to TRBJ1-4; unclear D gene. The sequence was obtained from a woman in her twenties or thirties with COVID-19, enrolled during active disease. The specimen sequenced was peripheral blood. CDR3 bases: TGTGCTAGTGGTTTGGTATGGGCACGAGAAAAACTGTTTTTT. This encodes CASGLVWAREKLFF.